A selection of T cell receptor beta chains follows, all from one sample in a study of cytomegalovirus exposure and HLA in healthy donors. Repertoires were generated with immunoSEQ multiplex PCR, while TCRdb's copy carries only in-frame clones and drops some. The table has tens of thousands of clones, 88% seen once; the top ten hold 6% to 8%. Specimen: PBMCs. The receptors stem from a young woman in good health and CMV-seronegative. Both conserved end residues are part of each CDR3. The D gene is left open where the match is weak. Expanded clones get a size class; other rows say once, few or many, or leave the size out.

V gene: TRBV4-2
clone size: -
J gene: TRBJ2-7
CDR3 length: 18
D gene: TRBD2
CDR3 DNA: TGTGCCAGCAGCCAGGGCGGGACTAGCGGGAGGAACTCCTACGAGCAGTACTTC
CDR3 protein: CASSQGGTSGRNSYEQYF

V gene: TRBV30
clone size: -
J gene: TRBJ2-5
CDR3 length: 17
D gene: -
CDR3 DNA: TGTGCCTGGAGTGTAGTCACCGACTACTCCTACCAAGAGACCCAGTACTTC
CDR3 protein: CAWSVVTDYSYQETQYF

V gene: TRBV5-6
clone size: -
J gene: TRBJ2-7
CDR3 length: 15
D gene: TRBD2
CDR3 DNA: TGTGCCAGCAGCTTGGCGGGGGGAAGTAATGAAATGCAGTACTTC
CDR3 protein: CASSLAGGSNEMQYF

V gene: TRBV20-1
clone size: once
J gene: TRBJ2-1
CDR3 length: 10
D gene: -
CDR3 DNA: TGCAGTGCTAGGTTCGGTGAGCAGTTCTTC
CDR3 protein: CSARFGEQFF

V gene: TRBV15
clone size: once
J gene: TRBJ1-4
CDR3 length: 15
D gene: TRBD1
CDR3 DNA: TGTGCCACCAGCGGGGACAGGGCCGGATTTGAAAAACTGTTTTTT
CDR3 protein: CATSGDRAGFEKLFF

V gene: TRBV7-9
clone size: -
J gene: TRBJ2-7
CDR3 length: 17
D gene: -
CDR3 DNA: TGTGCCAGCAGCTTAGGATTGGGGCGAACAGGATCCTACGAGCAGTACTTC
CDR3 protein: CASSLGLGRTGSYEQYF

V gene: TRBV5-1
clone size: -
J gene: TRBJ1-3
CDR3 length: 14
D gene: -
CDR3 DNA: TGCGCCAGCAGCGTGGACAGCTCTGGAAACACCATATATTTT
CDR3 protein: CASSVDSSGNTIYF

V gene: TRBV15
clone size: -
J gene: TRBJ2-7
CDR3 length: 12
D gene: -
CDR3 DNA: TGTGCCACGGGGAGCGGCCCCTACGAGCAGTACTTC
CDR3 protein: CATGSGPYEQYF

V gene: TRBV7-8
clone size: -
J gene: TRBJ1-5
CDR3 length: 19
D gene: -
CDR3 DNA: TGTGCCAGCAGCTTAGGGGGGGGGAACCGGATCTATAGCAATCAGCCCCAGCATTTT
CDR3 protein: CASSLGGGNRIYSNQPQHF

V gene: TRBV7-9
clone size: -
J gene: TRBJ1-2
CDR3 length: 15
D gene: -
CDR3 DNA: TGTGCCAGCAGCTTAGAGACCGGGACAAGTTATGGCTACACCTTC
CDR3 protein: CASSLETGTSYGYTF

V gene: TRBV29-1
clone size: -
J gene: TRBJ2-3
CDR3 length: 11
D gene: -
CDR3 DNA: TGCAGCGTTCATCCCACAGATACGCAGTATTTT
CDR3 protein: CSVHPTDTQYF

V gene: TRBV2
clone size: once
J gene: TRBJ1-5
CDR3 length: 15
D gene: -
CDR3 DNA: TGTGCCAGCACAACGGTCACAGCAGTCAATCAGCCCCAGCATTTT
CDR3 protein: CASTTVTAVNQPQHF

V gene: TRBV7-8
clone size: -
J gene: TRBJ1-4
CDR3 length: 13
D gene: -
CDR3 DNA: TGTGCCAGCAGCTTACTTAGTCTGGAAAAACTGTTTTTT
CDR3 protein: CASSLLSLEKLFF

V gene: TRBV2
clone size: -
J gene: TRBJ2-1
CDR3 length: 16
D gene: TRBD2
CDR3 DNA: TGTGCCAGCAGTGAATCTGGTAATAGCGGGTTTATTGAGCAGTTCTTC
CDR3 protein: CASSESGNSGFIEQFF

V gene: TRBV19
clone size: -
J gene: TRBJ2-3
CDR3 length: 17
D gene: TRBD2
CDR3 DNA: TGTGCCAGTAGCAATACCCCCCCTAGCGGGAACACAGATACGCAGTATTTT
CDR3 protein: CASSNTPPSGNTDTQYF

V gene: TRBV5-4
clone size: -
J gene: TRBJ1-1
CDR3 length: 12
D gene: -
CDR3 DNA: TGTGCCAGCAGCTGGGGGGACACTGAAGCTTTCTTT
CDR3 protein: CASSWGDTEAFF

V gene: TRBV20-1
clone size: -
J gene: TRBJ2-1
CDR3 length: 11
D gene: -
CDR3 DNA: TGCAGTGCCACCCTCGGGAATGAGCAGTTCTTC
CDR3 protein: CSATLGNEQFF

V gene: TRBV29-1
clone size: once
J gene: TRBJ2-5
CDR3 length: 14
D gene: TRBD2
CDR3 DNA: TGCAGCGTGAGCGGGAGAGGTGTAGGAGAGACCCAGTACTTC
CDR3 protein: CSVSGRGVGETQYF

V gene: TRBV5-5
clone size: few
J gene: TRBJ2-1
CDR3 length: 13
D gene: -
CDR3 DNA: TGTGCCAGCAGCGTGGACTTCCGAAATGAGCAGTTCTTC
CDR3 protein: CASSVDFRNEQFF

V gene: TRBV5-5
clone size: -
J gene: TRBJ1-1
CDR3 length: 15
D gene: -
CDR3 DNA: TGTGCCAGCAGCTGGAACAGGGCTAGCGGCACTGAAGCTTTCTTT
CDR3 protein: CASSWNRASGTEAFF

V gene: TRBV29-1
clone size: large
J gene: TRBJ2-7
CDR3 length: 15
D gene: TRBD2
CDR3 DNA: TGCAGCGTTGAACCCCTAGCGGGTGGCTCCTACGAGCAGTACTTC
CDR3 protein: CSVEPLAGGSYEQYF

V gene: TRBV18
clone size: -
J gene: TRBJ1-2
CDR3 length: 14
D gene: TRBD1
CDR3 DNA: TGTGCCAGCTCAAGACAGGGATCGACGGATGGCTACACCTTC
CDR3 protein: CASSRQGSTDGYTF

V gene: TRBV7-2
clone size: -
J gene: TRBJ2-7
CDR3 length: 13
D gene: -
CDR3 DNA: TGTGCCAGCAGAAGGACAGAAGGGATGGAGCAGTACTTC
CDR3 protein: CASRRTEGMEQYF

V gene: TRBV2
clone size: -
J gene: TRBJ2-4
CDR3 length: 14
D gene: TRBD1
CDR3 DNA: TGTGCCGGACAACAGGGGAACGCCAAAAACATTCAGTACTTC
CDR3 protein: CAGQQGNAKNIQYF

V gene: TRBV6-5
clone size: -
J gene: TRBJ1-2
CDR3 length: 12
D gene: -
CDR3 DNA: TGTGCCAGCAGTTCGGACAGAGCTGGCTACACCTTC
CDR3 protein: CASSSDRAGYTF

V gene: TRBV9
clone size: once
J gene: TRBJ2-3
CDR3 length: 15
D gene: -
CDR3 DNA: TGTGCCAGCAGCGTATCAGAGGGATCCACAGATACGCAGTATTTT
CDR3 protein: CASSVSEGSTDTQYF

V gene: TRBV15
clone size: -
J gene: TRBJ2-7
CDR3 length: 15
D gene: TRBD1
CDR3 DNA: TGTGCCACCAGCAAGGGGACAGGGGGCTCTGACGAGCAGTACTTC
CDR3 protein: CATSKGTGGSDEQYF

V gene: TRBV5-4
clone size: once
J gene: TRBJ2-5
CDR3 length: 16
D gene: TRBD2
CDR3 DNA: TGTGCCAGCAGCTTGGCCTTCCGGGAGGGCCGGAAGACCCAGTACTTC
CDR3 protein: CASSLAFREGRKTQYF

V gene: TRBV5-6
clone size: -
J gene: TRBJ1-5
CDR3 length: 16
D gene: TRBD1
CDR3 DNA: TGTGCCAGCAGCAAGGATAGGGGACAGAGCGACCAGCCCCAGCATTTT
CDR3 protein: CASSKDRGQSDQPQHF

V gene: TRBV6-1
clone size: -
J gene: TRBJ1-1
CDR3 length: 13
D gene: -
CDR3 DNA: TGTGCCAGCGTGGACAGACTCCTCTCTGAAGCTTTCTTT
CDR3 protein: CASVDRLLSEAFF

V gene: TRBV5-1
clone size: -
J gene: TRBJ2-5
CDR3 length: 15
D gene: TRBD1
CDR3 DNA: TGCGCCAGCAGCCCGGGGGACAGGGGGCCCGAGACCCAGTACTTC
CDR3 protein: CASSPGDRGPETQYF

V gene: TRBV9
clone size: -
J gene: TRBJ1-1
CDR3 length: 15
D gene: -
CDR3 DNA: TGTGCCAGCAGCGCAGCGGACGCGATGAACACTGAAGCTTTCTTT
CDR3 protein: CASSAADAMNTEAFF

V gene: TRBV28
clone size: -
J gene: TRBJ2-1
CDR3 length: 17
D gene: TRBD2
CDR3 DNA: TGTGCCAGCAGTTTCCCCCTCCTAGCGGGAGGGCCGAATGAGCAGTTCTTC
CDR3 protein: CASSFPLLAGGPNEQFF

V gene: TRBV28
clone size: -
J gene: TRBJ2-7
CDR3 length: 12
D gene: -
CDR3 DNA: TGTGCCAGCAGTTTAGCCGGCTACGAGCAGTACTTC
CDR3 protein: CASSLAGYEQYF

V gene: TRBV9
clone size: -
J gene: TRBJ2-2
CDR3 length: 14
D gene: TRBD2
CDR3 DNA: TGTGCCAGCAGTGAGATAGCGGGAGCCGGGGAGCTGTTTTTT
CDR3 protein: CASSEIAGAGELFF

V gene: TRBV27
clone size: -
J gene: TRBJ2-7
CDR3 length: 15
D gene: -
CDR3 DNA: TGTGCCAGCAGTTCCCGTGGGGCTCCCTCCTACGAGCAGTACTTC
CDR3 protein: CASSSRGAPSYEQYF

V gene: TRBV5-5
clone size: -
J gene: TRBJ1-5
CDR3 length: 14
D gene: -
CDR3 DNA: TGTGCCAGCAGCCCGGCCCTACCGGGGCAGCCCCAGCATTTT
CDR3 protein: CASSPALPGQPQHF

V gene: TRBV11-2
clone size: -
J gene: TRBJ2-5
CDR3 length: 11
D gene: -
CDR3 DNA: TGTGCCAGCAGCTTTTCGGAGACCCAGTACTTC
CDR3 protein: CASSFSETQYF

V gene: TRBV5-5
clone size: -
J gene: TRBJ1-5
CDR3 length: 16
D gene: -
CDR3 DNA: TGTGCCAGCAGCTTGGGGGCGGGGGATAGCAATCAGCCCCAGCATTTT
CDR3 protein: CASSLGAGDSNQPQHF

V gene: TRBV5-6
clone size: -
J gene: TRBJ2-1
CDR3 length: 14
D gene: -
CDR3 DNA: TGTGCCAGCAGCGTGGACCTTGAGTACAATGAGCAGTTCTTC
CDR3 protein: CASSVDLEYNEQFF

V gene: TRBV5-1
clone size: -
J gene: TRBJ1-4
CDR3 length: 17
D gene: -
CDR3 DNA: TGCGCCAGCGCACCGGGCCGGGGAGGGGCAACTAATGAAAAACTGTTTTTT
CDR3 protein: CASAPGRGGATNEKLFF

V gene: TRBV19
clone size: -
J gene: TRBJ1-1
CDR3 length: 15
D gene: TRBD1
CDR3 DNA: TGTGCCAGTAGTATGATAACAGGGGGGTACACTGAAGCTTTCTTT
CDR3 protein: CASSMITGGYTEAFF

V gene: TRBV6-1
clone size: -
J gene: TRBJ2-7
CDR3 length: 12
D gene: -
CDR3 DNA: TGTGCCAGCAGTGTAGACAGATCTGAGCAGTACTTC
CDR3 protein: CASSVDRSEQYF

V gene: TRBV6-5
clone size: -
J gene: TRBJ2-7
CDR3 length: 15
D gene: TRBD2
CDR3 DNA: TGTGCCAGCAGCCCTAGCGGGAGTTCGTCCTACGAGCAGTACTTC
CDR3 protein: CASSPSGSSSYEQYF

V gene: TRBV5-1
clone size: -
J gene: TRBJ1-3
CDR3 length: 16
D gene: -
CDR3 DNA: TGCGCCAGCAGCTTGTCGGGGGGTAGCTCTGGAAACACCATATATTTT
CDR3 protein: CASSLSGGSSGNTIYF

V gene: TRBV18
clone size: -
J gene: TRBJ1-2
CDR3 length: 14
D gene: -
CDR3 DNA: TGTGCCAGCTCACCACCGGAGGGCCTCTATGGCTACACCTTC
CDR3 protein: CASSPPEGLYGYTF

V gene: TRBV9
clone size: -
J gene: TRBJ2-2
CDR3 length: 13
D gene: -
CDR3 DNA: TGTGCCAGCAGCCCGAGGGCTGACGGGGAGCTGTTTTTT
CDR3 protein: CASSPRADGELFF

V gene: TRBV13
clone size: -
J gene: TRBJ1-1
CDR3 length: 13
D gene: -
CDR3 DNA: TGTGCCAGCAGCCCGACAGGGAACACTGAAGCTTTCTTT
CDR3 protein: CASSPTGNTEAFF

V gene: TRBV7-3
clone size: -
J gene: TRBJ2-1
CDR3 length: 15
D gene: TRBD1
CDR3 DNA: TGTGCCAGCAGCTTAGGGACAGGGCCTTCCAATGAGCAGTTCTTC
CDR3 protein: CASSLGTGPSNEQFF

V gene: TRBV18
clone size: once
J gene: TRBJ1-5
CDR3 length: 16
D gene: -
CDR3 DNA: TGTGCCAGCTCACCTATGACAGGATATAGCAATCAGCCCCAGCATTTT
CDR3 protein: CASSPMTGYSNQPQHF

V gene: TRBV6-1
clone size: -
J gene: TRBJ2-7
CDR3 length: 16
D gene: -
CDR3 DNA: TGTGCCAGCAGTGGGCTGGGAACAGGGCGATCCTACGAGCAGTACTTC
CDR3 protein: CASSGLGTGRSYEQYF

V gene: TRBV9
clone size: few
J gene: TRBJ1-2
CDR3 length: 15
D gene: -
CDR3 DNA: TGTGCCAGCAGCTCCGGACTCAATCATAACTATGGCTACACCTTC
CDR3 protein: CASSSGLNHNYGYTF